The present T cell receptor (beta chain) was sequenced within a study of blood T cell repertoires in COVID-19. This CDR3 has 18 residues. V was pared by 6 bases and J by 1 base, with 12 bases of the junction left unmatched. CDR1 is MNHEY, CDR2 SVGEGT, per germline. Sequencing used immunoSEQ multiplex PCR; TCRdb keeps in-frame clones, though not all of them. The data hold approximately 220,000 clones, with 87% observed a single time. This sequence originates from a man between 60 and 70 years old who had recovered from COVID-19. Source material: peripheral blood. V usage is TRBV6-2 or TRBV6-3 and J usage is TRBJ2-2; 9 nucleotides line up with TRBD2. The CDR3 reads CASSSSGLADLNTGELFF. The CDR3 coding sequence is TGTGCCAGCAGCTCCTCGGGACTAGCAGACCTGAACACCGGGGAGCTGTTTTTT.